This TCR beta chain stems from a study of cytomegalovirus exposure and HLA in healthy donors. The study's findings and limits: TCR sequences were mostly rare, though some public TCRs occurred in many donors. Listed as cytomegalovirus-associated were 150 to 200 TCR beta chains.

Concerning this clone: No antigen is known for it.

The CDR3 loop spans 17 amino acids. V lost 5 bases, J lost 2 bases, and 20 bases lay in between. CDR1 and CDR2 from the germline V gene are SEHNR and FQNEAQ (reference sequence). Data came from immunoSEQ multiplex PCR; TCRdb stores just in-frame clones and leaves some out. Among over 110,000 clones, around 85% were seen once, and the ten largest hold 2.9%. Material: PBMCs. This clonotype originated in a man between 18 and 35 years old in good health and CMV-seronegative. The chain links TRBV7-9 to TRBJ2-3; D is possibly TRBD1 (6 bases). The DNA for the CDR3 is TGTGCCAGCAGCGTCACCGGACAGCCTTCGTACACAGATACGCAGTATTTT. It is translated as CASSVTGQPSYTDTQYF.